The sequence of this T cell receptor (beta chain) was determined in a study of blood T cells in healthy people across ages. With a J-beta primer mix and a sample-barcoded 5' primer, a second PCR ran roughly 7 to 11 cycles. Per sample, CDR3-containing paired-end reads numbered at least 3 million. A single record per CDR3 protein comes from TCRdb applying MiXCR to the 5' RACE reads. The sample shows about 730,000 distinct CDR3 sequences, about 42% of them seen only once. This clonotype occurred a few times. Deletions cut 4 bases from V and 7 bases from J, with 16 bases between. CDR3 length: 14 residues. Germline V gene sequence: CDR1 ENHRY, CDR2 SYGVKD.

The chain employs TRBV10-3 and TRBJ1-1; tentatively, D is TRBD1 (6 bases). Sequencing was done on a sample of blood. This clonotype originated in a woman aged 60-75 years in good health. The CDR3 protein is CAISGSSAGVEAFF. In DNA, the CDR3 is TGTGCCATCAGTGGTTCTTCGGCAGGGGTTGAAGCTTTCTTT.